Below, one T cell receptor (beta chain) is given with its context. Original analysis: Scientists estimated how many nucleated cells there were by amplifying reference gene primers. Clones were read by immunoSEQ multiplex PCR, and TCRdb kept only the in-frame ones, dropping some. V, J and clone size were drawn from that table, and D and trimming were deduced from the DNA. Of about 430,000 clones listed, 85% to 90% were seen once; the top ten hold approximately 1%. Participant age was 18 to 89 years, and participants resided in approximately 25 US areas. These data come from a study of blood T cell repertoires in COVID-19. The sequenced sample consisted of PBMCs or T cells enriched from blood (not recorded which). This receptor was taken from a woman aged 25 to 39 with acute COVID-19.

CDR3 DNA sequence: TGTGCCAGCGGCGAGGCCTCCGGGACAGGGTGGAGCTCTGGCTACACCTTC. Amino acids: CASGEASGTGWSSGYTF. V gene TRBV28 combines with J gene TRBJ1-2; the match to TRBD1 covers 9 bases. With V trimmed by 8 bases and J by 7 bases, 20 bases remained unmatched. This CDR3 region has 17 residues. The V gene's germline CDR1 is MDHEN and CDR2 SYDVKM.